These T cell receptor beta chains were read from a single sample in a study of blood T cell repertoires in COVID-19. Generated by immunoSEQ multiplex PCR, the TCRdb table keeps only in-frame clones and is missing some. The sample shows 130,000 to 150,000 clones, approximately 89% of them seen only once. Sequencing was performed on peripheral blood. All receptors come from a human donor in a cohort sampled during active COVID-19. Each CDR3 is given with its conserved first and last residue. The order of the fields is D gene, J gene, V gene, CDR3 protein, CDR3 DNA. A D gene is named only where the DNA matches it firmly.

>TRBD2|TRBJ2-5|TRBV7-6
CASSLASGGWETQYF
TGTGCCAGCAGCTTAGCCTCCGGGGGGTGGGAGACCCAGTACTTC
>NA|TRBJ2-4|TRBV11-2
CASSSKHGTKNIQYF
TGTGCCAGCAGCTCTAAACACGGGACCAAAAACATTCAGTACTTC
>TRBD2|TRBJ2-3|TRBV5-4
CASSLGGAGTDTQYF
TGTGCCAGCAGCCTCGGGGGGGCCGGGACAGATACGCAGTATTTT
>NA|TRBJ1-1|TRBV3-1/TRBV3-2
CASSQTSEAFF
TGTGCCAGCAGCCAGACTTCTGAAGCTTTCTTT
>TRBD2|TRBJ2-5|TRBV4-2
CASSQVEAGVETQYF
TGTGCCAGCAGCCAAGTGGAAGCGGGGGTAGAGACCCAGTACTTC
>TRBD2|TRBJ2-2|TRBV2
CASSGTSGGNTGELFF
TGTGCCAGCAGCGGGACTAGCGGGGGGAACACCGGGGAGCTGTTTTTT
>NA|TRBJ2-3|TRBV4-2
CASSQDLAATDTQYF
TGTGCCAGCAGCCAAGATCTCGCGGCCACAGATACGCAGTATTTT
>TRBD2|TRBJ2-5|TRBV2
CASRQRRGEGAQETQYF
TGTGCCAGCAGGCAACGTCGGGGGGAAGGTGCGCAAGAGACCCAGTACTTC
>NA|TRBJ1-5|TRBV6-5
CASSYSGGPGQPQHF
TGTGCCAGCAGTTACTCGGGGGGTCCGGGGCAGCCCCAGCATTTT
>NA|TRBJ2-6|TRBV6-2/TRBV6-3
CASSPGRGRTGANVLTF
TGTGCCAGCAGCCCCGGGAGGGGGCGTACTGGGGCCAACGTCCTGACTTTC
>NA|TRBJ1-1|TRBV12-3/TRBV12-4
CASSRTGVAFF
TGTGCCAGCAGTCGGACGGGAGTTGCTTTCTTT
>TRBD1|TRBJ1-2|TRBV6-2/TRBV6-3
CASSYGTGLGYTF
TGTGCCAGCAGTTATGGGACAGGGCTCGGCTACACCTTC
>NA|TRBJ1-1|TRBV6-2/TRBV6-3
CASTYSPGGTEAFF
TGTGCCAGCACCTACTCACCGGGAGGCACTGAAGCTTTCTTT
>NA|TRBJ2-7|TRBV29-1
CSVEGQASYEQYF
TGCAGCGTCGAAGGACAAGCATCCTACGAGCAGTACTTC
>NA|TRBJ2-7|TRBV6-2/TRBV6-3
CASSYKGYLYEQYF
TGTGCCAGCAGTTACAAGGGGTACCTCTACGAGCAGTACTTC
>NA|TRBJ1-2|TRBV6-6
CASSLQGSYGYTF
TGTGCCAGCAGTTTACAGGGCTCCTATGGCTACACCTTC